This T cell receptor beta chain was observed in a study of Ad26.COV2.S vaccination and SARS-CoV-2 variants. Treatment described: around 19 received Ad26.COV2.S at low or high dose, single or two shots; roughly five received placebo; per-sample allocation not given. Sampling happened 63 days after the first vaccine or placebo injection. The CDR3 runs 15 residues. The junction had 18 bases not matched to a gene; V was cut back by 7 bases and J by 10 bases. Germline CDR1 and CDR2: LNHDA and SQIVND (reference sequence). This table comes from immunoSEQ multiplex PCR, and its TCRdb copy is limited to in-frame clones, with some not included. Here the sample spans around 380,000 clones, less than 90% being singletons.

This clonotype originated in a person aged 18-60 years who received the Ad26.COV2.S COVID-19 vaccine or a placebo. The J gene is TRBJ1-1, the V gene TRBV19; 7 positions agree with TRBD1. The sequences come from peripheral blood, collected in a trial of Ad26.COV2.S vaccine versus placebo. CDR3 residues: CASTLGEGATAGAFF. CDR3 DNA: TGTGCCAGTACCCTGGGGGAGGGGGCCACTGCGGGAGCTTTCTTT.